This T cell receptor (beta chain) was observed in a study of cytomegalovirus exposure and HLA in healthy donors. At the level of the study: The 120 validation repertoires matched the roughly 650 first-cohort repertoires in platform, a later analysis reported. The study's findings and limits: Within the 95 to 150 validation repertoires, first-cohort TCR clusters tended to co-occur, according to a later analysis. Most TCR sequences proved rare, with some public TCRs found in many donors. Among TCR beta chains, those listed as cytomegalovirus-associated numbered 164.

Clones were read by immunoSEQ multiplex PCR, and TCRdb kept only the in-frame ones, dropping some. This table has some 98,000 clones, approximately 88% appearing once. The CDR3 length is 14 residues. In germline, CDR1 is MNHNS, CDR2 SASEGT. V was trimmed by 2 bases and J by 7 bases, leaving 14 bases between them. As regards this clone: Its antigen is undetermined.

The sequencing sample was made of PBMCs. The clonotype comes from a woman under 40 in good health and CMV-seronegative. The V gene is TRBV6-1, the J gene TRBJ1-1; TRBD1 is a possible D gene (6 bases). In DNA, the CDR3 is TGTGCCAGCAGTGAAAAACCGACAGGATATGAAGCTTTCTTT. Its protein is CASSEKPTGYEAFF.